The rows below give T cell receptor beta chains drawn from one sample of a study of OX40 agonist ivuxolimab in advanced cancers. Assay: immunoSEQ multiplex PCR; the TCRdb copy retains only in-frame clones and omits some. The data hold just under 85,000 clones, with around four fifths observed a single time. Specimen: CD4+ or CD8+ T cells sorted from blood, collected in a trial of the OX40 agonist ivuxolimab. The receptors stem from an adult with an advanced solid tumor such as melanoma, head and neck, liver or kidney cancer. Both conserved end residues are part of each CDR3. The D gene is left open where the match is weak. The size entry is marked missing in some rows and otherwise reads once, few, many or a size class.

TGTGCCAGCAGCAATCGACAGGCTAACTATGGCTACACCTTC | CASSNRQANYGYTF | 14 | TRBV7-2 | - | - | TRBJ1-2
TGCAGCGTTGTACGCGGGTGGGCCTACAATGAGCAGTTCTTC | CSVVRGWAYNEQFF | 14 | TRBV29-1 | - | - | TRBJ2-1
TGTGCCAGCAGTCCCTCCCGGGGGCCAATCGGGGAGCTGTTTTTT | CASSPSRGPIGELFF | 15 | TRBV28 | once | - | TRBJ2-2
TGTGCCAGCAGCGACGGACAGGGAACATTATACACCGGGGAGCTGTTTTTT | CASSDGQGTLYTGELFF | 17 | TRBV5-5 | - | TRBD1 | TRBJ2-2
TGCGCCAGCAGCTTGACAGGGGAAGGTCAGCCCCAGCATTTT | CASSLTGEGQPQHF | 14 | TRBV5-1 | - | TRBD1 | TRBJ1-5
TGTGCCAGCAGCCCGGGGGGGGGCTGGGCCAAAAACATTCAGTACTTC | CASSPGGGWAKNIQYF | 16 | TRBV5-4 | once | TRBD2 | TRBJ2-4
TGTGCCAGCAGCTTGGATATTGGAACGGAGGGAGAGACCCAGTACTTC | CASSLDIGTEGETQYF | 16 | TRBV5-4 | - | - | TRBJ2-5
TGTGCCAGTAGTTTCCGGGGGTCTGTCGGTGGCTACACCTTC | CASSFRGSVGGYTF | 14 | TRBV19 | once | - | TRBJ1-2
TGTGCCAGCAGCGATTCATCATCCCAAGAGACCCAGTACTTC | CASSDSSSQETQYF | 14 | TRBV5-6 | - | - | TRBJ2-5
TGTGCCAGCAGCTTGTCTGGGTCCTATGGCTACACCTTC | CASSLSGSYGYTF | 13 | TRBV7-2 | - | - | TRBJ1-2
TGTGCCAGCAGCTTTCCGACAGTCTATGGCTACACCTTC | CASSFPTVYGYTF | 13 | TRBV5-4 | - | - | TRBJ1-2
TGTGCCAGCAGCCTGGACGGTTTGAACACTGAAGCTTTCTTT | CASSLDGLNTEAFF | 14 | TRBV7-3 | - | - | TRBJ1-1
TGTGCCAGTAGACCGGCAACTAATGAAAAACTGTTTTTT | CASRPATNEKLFF | 13 | TRBV19 | once | - | TRBJ1-4
TGTGCCAGCAGCTTGCCACCTAGCGGGTCCCTCAATGAGCAGTTCTTC | CASSLPPSGSLNEQFF | 16 | TRBV5-4 | - | TRBD2 | TRBJ2-1
TGTGCCAGTAGCAGATCGGGACAGTTTAATTCACCCCTCCACTTT | CASSRSGQFNSPLHF | 15 | TRBV19 | - | TRBD1 | TRBJ1-6
TGTGCCAGCAGCGGGAGACAGGGGAAACACTTC | CASSGRQGKHF | 11 | TRBV9 | - | TRBD1 | TRBJ2-5
TGTGCCAGCAGCCCCGGGTGGGACTCCCAGAACACTGAAGCTTTCTTT | CASSPGWDSQNTEAFF | 16 | TRBV7-2 | - | - | TRBJ1-1
TGTGCCAGCAGTTTCGCCGGGACAGGGAATGAAAAACTGTTTTTT | CASSFAGTGNEKLFF | 15 | TRBV27 | - | TRBD1 | TRBJ1-4
TGCGCCACCCGGACTAGCGGGGGGAACCAAGAGACCCAGTACTTC | CATRTSGGNQETQYF | 15 | TRBV5-1 | - | TRBD2 | TRBJ2-5
TGCAGCGTCCACGGGACAAAGCATGCCAATGAGCAGTTCTTC | CSVHGTKHANEQFF | 14 | TRBV29-1 | - | - | TRBJ2-1
TGTGCCAGCATCCGGGACAGCCTTAATGAAAAACTGTTTTTT | CASIRDSLNEKLFF | 14 | TRBV2 | - | TRBD1 | TRBJ1-4
TGTGCCAGCAGTGAAGGACAGGGTTTGAGCGGGGCTTTCTTT | CASSEGQGLSGAFF | 14 | TRBV2 | - | TRBD1 | TRBJ1-1
TGTGCCAGCAGCACCAAGAGGTTCACCGGGGAGCTGTTTTTT | CASSTKRFTGELFF | 14 | TRBV6-1 | once | - | TRBJ2-2
TGTGCCAGCAGCTTAGTGGGGGGATTACAAGAGACCCAGTACTTC | CASSLVGGLQETQYF | 15 | TRBV7-3 | - | - | TRBJ2-5
TGTGCCAGCAGTTTCCCGGACAGGGTCCACGAGCAGTACTTC | CASSFPDRVHEQYF | 14 | TRBV6-5 | - | TRBD1 | TRBJ2-7
TGCGCCAGCAGCCTCGCCCCAGGGGACCTATACGAGCAGTACTTC | CASSLAPGDLYEQYF | 15 | TRBV4-1 | - | - | TRBJ2-7
TGTGCCAGCAGTGAGGGACACCGAGCTTTCTTT | CASSEGHRAFF | 11 | TRBV28 | - | - | TRBJ1-1
TGCGCCAGCAGTTTAGGCCGGGAGGGTAATCAGCCCCAGCATTTT | CASSLGREGNQPQHF | 15 | TRBV4-1 | few | - | TRBJ1-5
TGTGCCAGCAGCTTGGAGGCAGGGGCGGTTGGCTACACCTTC | CASSLEAGAVGYTF | 14 | TRBV5-6 | - | - | TRBJ1-2
TGTGCCAGCAGCTTAGAATACCTACAGACTAGCACAGATACGCAGTATTTT | CASSLEYLQTSTDTQYF | 17 | TRBV7-8 | - | - | TRBJ2-3
TGTGCCAGGGGGACCGGGACAGACAAATTCTTC | CARGTGTDKFF | 11 | TRBV7-2 | - | TRBD1 | TRBJ2-1
TGTGCCAGCAGCGTAGGTTGGGGGGACACCGGGGAGCTGTTTTTT | CASSVGWGDTGELFF | 15 | TRBV9 | once | - | TRBJ2-2
TGTGCCAGCAGCTTAACACCTAGCGGGGGGGCTGACGGGGAGCTGTTTTTT | CASSLTPSGGADGELFF | 17 | TRBV7-3 | - | TRBD2 | TRBJ2-2
TGTGCCAGCAGCTCACAGGGGTTTTTGGGCTACACCTTC | CASSSQGFLGYTF | 13 | TRBV6-1 | - | TRBD1 | TRBJ1-2
TGTGCCAGCAGCCTCCGACCGGGACAGGGGGGACCCGGGGAGCTGTTTTTT | CASSLRPGQGGPGELFF | 17 | TRBV9 | - | TRBD1 | TRBJ2-2
TGTGCCAGCAGCCAAGAAAAAATGGGCTATGGCTACACCTTC | CASSQEKMGYGYTF | 14 | TRBV4-2 | - | - | TRBJ1-2
TGTGCCAGCAGTTGGGGCGAGAATAATTCACCCCTCCACTTT | CASSWGENNSPLHF | 14 | TRBV6-1 | - | - | TRBJ1-6
TGTGCCAGCAGCTCGTCGGGTTCCTACGAGCAGTACTTC | CASSSSGSYEQYF | 13 | TRBV5-4 | - | - | TRBJ2-7
TGCGCCAGCAGCCGGTCGGTAGGGGACTACGAGCAGTACTTC | CASSRSVGDYEQYF | 14 | TRBV5-1 | - | - | TRBJ2-7
TGTGCCAGCAGATACAAGACAGGGGCTTTTCACGAGCAGTACTTC | CASRYKTGAFHEQYF | 15 | TRBV13 | - | TRBD1 | TRBJ2-7
TGTGCCAGCAGCACTGGACAGACCTACAATGAGCAGTTCTTC | CASSTGQTYNEQFF | 14 | TRBV5-6 | few | - | TRBJ2-1
TGTGCCAGCAGTCCGACAGGGAAGTGGACTGAAGCTTTCTTT | CASSPTGKWTEAFF | 14 | TRBV6-1 | - | TRBD1 | TRBJ1-1
TGTGCCAGCAGCTCCGAAAGGACTGAGACCCAGTACTTC | CASSSERTETQYF | 13 | TRBV7-9 | few | - | TRBJ2-5
TGTGCCAGCGGTTCGGGCGGACACCACAGGTGTGCCACCGGGGAGCTGTTTTTT | CASGSGGHHRCATGELFF | 18 | TRBV12-1 | - | - | TRBJ2-2
TGCGCCAGCAGCCAAGATGTTCTCCGCGGGGCGACAGATACGCAGTATTTT | CASSQDVLRGATDTQYF | 17 | TRBV4-3 | - | - | TRBJ2-3